Below, 9 T cell receptor beta chains from the same sample are listed, as sequenced in a study of siplizumab effects on memory and regulatory T cells. Assay used: immunoSEQ multiplex PCR; TCRdb lists only in-frame clones, some missing. The data show roughly 11,000 clones, 40% to 50% seen once. Coculturing was carried out on the mixed lymphocyte reaction cells. It lasted 6 to 7 days and was done at 37°C. These receptors' targets are unknown. Sequencing was carried out using CFSE-low (dividing) CD8+ T cells sorted from an allogeneic mixed lymphocyte reaction. The receptors were sampled from a human donor in good health; the cells came from an allogeneic mixed lymphocyte reaction. Some clones in this sample may be carry-over from other donors' samples.

The rearrangement uses TRBV13 and TRBJ2-1; 12 bases are shared with TRBD2. Germline CDR1 reads PRHDT; CDR2 reads FYEKMQ (reference sequence). This CDR3 is 17 amino acids long. V was clipped by 4 bases and J by 9 bases; unmatched bases: 13. The CDR3, as DNA: TGTGCCAGCAGCTCGTCCCCTCCTAGCGGGAGGGAGGGTGAGCAGTTCTTC. Its translation is CASSSSPPSGREGEQFF.

This rearrangement joins TRBV7-6 to TRBJ2-1, with unresolved D. The ends were cut back, 3 bases at V and 10 bases at J, with 7 bases in the middle. Germline CDR1 and CDR2: SGHVS and FNYEAQ. This CDR3 contains 11 residues. CDR3 region: CASSFGVEQFF. Written as DNA, the CDR3 is TGTGCCAGCAGCTTTGGTGTGGAGCAGTTCTTC.

This clone was detected many times. The chain is built from TRBV4-1 and TRBJ2-1; D could derive from TRBD1 or TRBD2 (6 bases each). CDR1 and CDR2 from the germline V gene are MGHRA and YSYEKL. V dropped 3 bases and J dropped 8 bases, with 17 bases sitting between them. CDR3 length equals 15 residues. The chain's CDR3 is CASSHIGGGPDEQFF. In DNA, the CDR3 is TGCGCCAGCAGCCACATTGGAGGGGGGCCGGATGAGCAGTTCTTC.

The chain employs TRBV28 and TRBJ1-5; TRBD1 agrees at 8 bases. Germline V gene lookup returns CDR1 MDHEN and CDR2 SYDVKM. There are 15 residues in the CDR3. V lost 3 bases, J lost 2 bases, and 3 bases stayed unmatched. The CDR3 region has the DNA TGTGCCAGCAGTTTCAGGGGGCAAGGCAATCAGCCCCAGCATTTT. Its translation is CASSFRGQGNQPQHF. The whole variable domain, filled in from reference TRBV28 and TRBJ1-5, reads DVKVTQSSRYLVKRTGEKVFLECVQDMDHENMFWYRQDPGLGLRLIYFSYDVKMKEKGDIPEGYSVSREKKERFSLILESASTNQTSMYLCASSFRGQGNQPQHFGDGTRLSIL.

The chain links TRBV7-8 to TRBJ2-2, with D possibly being TRBD1 or TRBD2 (5 bases each). The V end was cut by 2 bases, the J end by 8 bases, with 12 bases between. CDR1 is SGHVS, CDR2 FQNEAQ, per germline. This CDR3 is built from 14 residues. The CDR3 DNA reads as TGTGCCAGCAGCTTACGAGGGGAGAAAGGGGAGCTGTTTTTT. Its translation: CASSLRGEKGELFF.

The CDR3 is CASSIALLGLTDTQYF. CDR3 nucleotides: TGTGCCAGTAGTATAGCCCTACTAGGACTCACAGATACGCAGTATTTT. The chain uses TRBV19 and TRBJ2-3, with D possibly being TRBD2 (5 bases). With 1 base removed from V and 2 bases from J, the gap between germline ends came to 13 bases. The CDR3 is 16 residues long. Germline CDR1 reads LNHDA; CDR2 reads SQIVND (reference sequence).

The CDR3 nucleotides are TGTGCCAGCAGTGAAATCATGGGACAGGTCCCCTACGAGCAGTACTTC. Amino acids: CASSEIMGQVPYEQYF. The V gene is TRBV2, the J gene TRBJ2-7, with TRBD1 identical over 8 bases. CDR1 and CDR2 (germline): SNHLY, FYNNEI. V shed 2 bases and J 2 bases; nucleotides not matched to a gene: 8. This CDR3 contains 16 residues.

The chain employs TRBV27 and TRBJ1-1; D unclear. CDR3 length: 12 residues. Trimming took off 6 bases at V and 7 bases at J, with 12 bases between the two ends. CDR1 and CDR2 from the germline V gene are MNHEY and SMNVEV (reference sequence). CDR3 sequence reads: CASRFFLGEAFF. The CDR3 coding sequence is TGTGCCAGCAGATTCTTTCTGGGTGAAGCTTTCTTT.

At least ten counts were recorded for this clone. CDR3 sequence (DNA): TGTGCCAGCAGTTACTCAGGGACTAGGTACGAGCAGTACTTC. It is translated as CASSYSGTRYEQYF. This sequence joins TRBV6-6 and TRBJ2-7; 8 nucleotides line up with TRBD2. The V and J ends lost 0 bases and 4 bases, in that order; junction bases with no gene match: 2. This CDR3 region has 14 residues. Germline CDR1 reads MNHNY; CDR2 reads SVGAGI (reference sequence).